This TCR beta chain stems from a study of blood T cell repertoires in COVID-19. The overall study: Sites across the United States, Italy and Spain contributed samples from acute and convalescent COVID-19.

A note on this clone: Relative to the germline gene, one junction end is altered; a read error may explain this.

Study processing details: Reference gene primer amplification gave nucleated cell count estimates. Measured with immunoSEQ multiplex PCR; TCRdb has only the in-frame clones, and not every one. That table is the source of V, J and clone size, and D and trimming were worked out from the DNA. Here the sample spans a few hundred thousand clones, under 85% being singletons. The study recruited people aged about 18 to 90 years across around 23 US areas. Membership in each cohort depended on participant-reported clinical history. The CDR3 covers 13 residues. Germline V gene data show CDR1 as SGHRS and CDR2 as YFSETQ.

This TCR came from a woman aged 50 to 65 who had recovered from COVID-19. The gene calls are TRBV5-1 and TRBJ1-6; 8 bases match TRBD1. Sequences were obtained from PBMCs or T cells enriched from blood (not recorded which). CDR3 bases: TGCGCCAGCAGCTTGGGACAGGGGCCCCCGATCTACTTT. Its protein is CASSLGQGPPIYF.